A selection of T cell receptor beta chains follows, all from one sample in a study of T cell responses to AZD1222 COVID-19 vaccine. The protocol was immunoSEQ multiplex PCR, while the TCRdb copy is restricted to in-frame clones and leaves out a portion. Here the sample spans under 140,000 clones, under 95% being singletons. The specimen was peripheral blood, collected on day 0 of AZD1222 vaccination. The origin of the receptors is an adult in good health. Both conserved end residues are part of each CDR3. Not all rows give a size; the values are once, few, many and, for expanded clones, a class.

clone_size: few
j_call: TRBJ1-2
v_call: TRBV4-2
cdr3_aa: CASRRNRGRFANYGYTF

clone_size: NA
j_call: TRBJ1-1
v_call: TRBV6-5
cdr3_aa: CASSYGTGLNTEAFF

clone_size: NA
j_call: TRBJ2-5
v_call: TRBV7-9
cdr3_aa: CASSTPQETQYF

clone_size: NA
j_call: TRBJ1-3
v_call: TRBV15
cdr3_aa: CATSADRASGNTIYF

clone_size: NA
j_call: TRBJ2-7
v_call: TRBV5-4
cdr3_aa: CAITGTDDPAYEQYF

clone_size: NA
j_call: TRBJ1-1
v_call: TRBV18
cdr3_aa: CASSGIVNTEAFF

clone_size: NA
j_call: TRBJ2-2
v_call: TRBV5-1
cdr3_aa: CASSLATGGVDTGELFF

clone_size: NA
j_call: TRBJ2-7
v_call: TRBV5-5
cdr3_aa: CASSLVPDTSYEQYF

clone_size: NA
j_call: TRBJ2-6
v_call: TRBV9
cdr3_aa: CASARDGGEGGANVLTF

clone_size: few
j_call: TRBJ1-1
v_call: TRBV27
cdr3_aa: CASSPRQGVTEAFF

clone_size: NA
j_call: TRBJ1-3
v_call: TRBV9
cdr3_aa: CASSSQGRAEPGNTIYF

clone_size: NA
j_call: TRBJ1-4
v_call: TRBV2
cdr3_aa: CASSERAFNEKLFF

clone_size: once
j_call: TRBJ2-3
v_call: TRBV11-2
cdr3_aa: CASSLDPGRPDTQYF

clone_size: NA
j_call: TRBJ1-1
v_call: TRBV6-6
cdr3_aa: CASRLQGARAFF

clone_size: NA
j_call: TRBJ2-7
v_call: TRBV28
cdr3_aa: CASSQRTFSYEQYF

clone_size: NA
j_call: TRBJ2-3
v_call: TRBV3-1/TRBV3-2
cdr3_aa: CASSQGKGLPDTQYF

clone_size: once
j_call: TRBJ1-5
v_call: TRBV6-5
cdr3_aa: CASSYSIRGSPQHF

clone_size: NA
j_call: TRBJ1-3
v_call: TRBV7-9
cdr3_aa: CASSPLRDSGNTIYF

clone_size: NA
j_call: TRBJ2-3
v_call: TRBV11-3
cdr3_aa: CASSLTGESTDTQYF

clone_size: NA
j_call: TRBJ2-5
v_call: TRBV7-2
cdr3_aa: CASSLAPTSGYQETQYF

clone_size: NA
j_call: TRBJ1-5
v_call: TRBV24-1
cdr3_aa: CATSGTGGNQPQHF

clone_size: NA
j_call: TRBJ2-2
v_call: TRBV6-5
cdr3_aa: CASSYAPDTGELFF

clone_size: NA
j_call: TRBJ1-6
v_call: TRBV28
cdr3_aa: CASSPPRTAHNSPLHF

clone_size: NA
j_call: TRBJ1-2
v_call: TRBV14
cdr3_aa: CASSEGQLYGYTF

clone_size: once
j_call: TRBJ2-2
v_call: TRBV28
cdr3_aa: CASSSSGELFF

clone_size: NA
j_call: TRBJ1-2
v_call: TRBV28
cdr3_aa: CASSLTATAYGYTF

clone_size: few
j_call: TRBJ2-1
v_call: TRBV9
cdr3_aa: CASSVAGNEQFF

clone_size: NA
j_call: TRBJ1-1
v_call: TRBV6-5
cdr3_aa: CASSYSRVPLNTEAFF

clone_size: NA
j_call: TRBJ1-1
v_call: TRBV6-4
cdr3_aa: CASSDLTGNTEAFF

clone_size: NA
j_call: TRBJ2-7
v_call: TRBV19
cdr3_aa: CASSDPGQGSYEQYF

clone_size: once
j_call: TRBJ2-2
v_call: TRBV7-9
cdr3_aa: CASIHADSPYTGELFF

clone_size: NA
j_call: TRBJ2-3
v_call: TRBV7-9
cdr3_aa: CASSGDTQYF

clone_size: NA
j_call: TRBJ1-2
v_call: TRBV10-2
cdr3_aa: CASSESVGRYGYTF

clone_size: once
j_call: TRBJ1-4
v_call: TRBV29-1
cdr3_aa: CSVVGANEKLFF

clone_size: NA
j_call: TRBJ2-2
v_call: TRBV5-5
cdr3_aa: CASSSWTGLAGELFF

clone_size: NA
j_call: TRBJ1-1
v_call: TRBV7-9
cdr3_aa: CASSFTPDTEAFF

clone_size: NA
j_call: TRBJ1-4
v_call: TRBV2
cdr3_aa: CASSNDGLVREKLFF

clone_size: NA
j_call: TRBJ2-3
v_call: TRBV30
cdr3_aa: CAWSDVQGPDTQYF

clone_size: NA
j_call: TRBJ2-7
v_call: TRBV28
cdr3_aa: CASSLRDRTSSYEQYF

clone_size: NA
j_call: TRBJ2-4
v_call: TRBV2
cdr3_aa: CASSEGRVLAKNIQYF

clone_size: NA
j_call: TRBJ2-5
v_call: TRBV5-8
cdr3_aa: CASSLASVGLQETQYF

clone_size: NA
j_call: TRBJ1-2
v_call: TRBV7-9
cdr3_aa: CASSPEGARYGYTF

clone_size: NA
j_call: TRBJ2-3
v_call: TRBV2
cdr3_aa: CASSEAGTDLTDTQYF

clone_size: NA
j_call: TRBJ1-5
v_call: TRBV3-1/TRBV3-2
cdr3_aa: CASSQELGQPQHF

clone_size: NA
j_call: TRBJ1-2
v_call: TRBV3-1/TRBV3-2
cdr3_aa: CASSQITGTGKYGYTF

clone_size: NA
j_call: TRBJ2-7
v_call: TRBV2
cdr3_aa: CASSIQGYEQYF

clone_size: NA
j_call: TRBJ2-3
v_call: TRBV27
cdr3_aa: CASSAFDTDTQYF

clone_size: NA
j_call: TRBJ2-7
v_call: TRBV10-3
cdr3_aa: CAISDGRVVYEQYF

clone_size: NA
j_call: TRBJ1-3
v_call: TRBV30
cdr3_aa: CAWSGDRVFSGNTIYF

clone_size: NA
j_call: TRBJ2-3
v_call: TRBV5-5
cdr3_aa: CASRPRPQSSTDTQYF

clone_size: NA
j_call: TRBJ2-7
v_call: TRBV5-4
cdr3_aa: CASSLDGTNSYEQYF

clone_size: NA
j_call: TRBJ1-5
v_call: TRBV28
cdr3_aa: CASSFWGAVGGQPQHF

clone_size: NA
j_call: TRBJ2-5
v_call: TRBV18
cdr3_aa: CASSTAAQGGETQYF

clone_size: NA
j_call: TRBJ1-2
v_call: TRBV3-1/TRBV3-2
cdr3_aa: CASSPSDRVKGYTF

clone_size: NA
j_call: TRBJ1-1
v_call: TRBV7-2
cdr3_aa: CASRYSNTEAFF

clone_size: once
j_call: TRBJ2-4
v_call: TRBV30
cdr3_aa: CAWTTRGALAKNIQYF

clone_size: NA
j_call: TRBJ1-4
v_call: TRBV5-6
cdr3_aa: CASSLGGAGSLSEKLFF

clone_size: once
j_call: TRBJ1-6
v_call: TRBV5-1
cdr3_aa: CASSRTGRNSPLHF

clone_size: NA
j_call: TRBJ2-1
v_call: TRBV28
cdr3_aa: CASSSRDRSNEQFF